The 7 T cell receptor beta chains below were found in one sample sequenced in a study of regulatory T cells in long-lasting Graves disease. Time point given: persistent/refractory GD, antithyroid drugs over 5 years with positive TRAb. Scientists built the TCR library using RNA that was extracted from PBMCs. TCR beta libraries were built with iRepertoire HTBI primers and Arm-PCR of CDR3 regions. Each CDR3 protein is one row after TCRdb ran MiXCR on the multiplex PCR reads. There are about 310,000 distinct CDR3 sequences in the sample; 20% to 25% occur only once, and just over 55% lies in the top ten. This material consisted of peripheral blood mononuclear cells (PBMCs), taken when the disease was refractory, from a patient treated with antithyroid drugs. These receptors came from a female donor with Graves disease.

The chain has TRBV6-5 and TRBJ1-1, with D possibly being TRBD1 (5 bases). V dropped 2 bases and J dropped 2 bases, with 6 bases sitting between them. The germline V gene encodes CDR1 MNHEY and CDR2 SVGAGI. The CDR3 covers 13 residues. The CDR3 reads CASSYGDNTEAFF. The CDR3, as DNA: TGTGCCAGCAGTTACGGGGACAACACTGAAGCTTTCTTT.

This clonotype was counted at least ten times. In nucleotides, the CDR3 is TGTGCCAGCAGCTCGCCTGTAGGGGTAACCTATGGCTACACCTTC. It yields the protein CASSSPVGVTYGYTF. The genes are TRBV28 and TRBJ1-2; maybe TRBD1 (5 bases). V was shortened by 6 bases and J by 4 bases, with 18 bases between the two germline ends. This CDR3 contains 15 residues. Germline lookup yields CDR1 MDHEN and CDR2 SYDVKM.

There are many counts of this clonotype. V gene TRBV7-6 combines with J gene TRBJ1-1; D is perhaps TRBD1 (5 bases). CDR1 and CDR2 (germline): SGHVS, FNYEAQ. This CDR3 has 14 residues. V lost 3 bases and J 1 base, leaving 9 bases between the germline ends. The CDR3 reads CASSLAGGNTEAFF. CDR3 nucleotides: TGTGCCAGCAGCTTGGCCGGGGGGAACACTGAAGCTTTCTTT. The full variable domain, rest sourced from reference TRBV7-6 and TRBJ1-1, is GAGVSQSPRYKVTKRGQDVALRCDPISGHVSLYWYRQALGQGPEFLTYFNYEAQQDKSGLPNDRFSAERPEGSISTLTIQRTEQRDSAMYRCASSLAGGNTEAFFGQGTRLTVV.

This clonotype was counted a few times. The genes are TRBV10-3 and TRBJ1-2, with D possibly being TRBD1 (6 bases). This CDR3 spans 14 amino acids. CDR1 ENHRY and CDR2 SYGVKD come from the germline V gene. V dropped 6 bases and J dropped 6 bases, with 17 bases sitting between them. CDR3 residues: CAIRELQGSDGYTF. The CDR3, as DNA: TGTGCCATCAGGGAATTACAGGGAAGTGATGGCTACACCTTC.

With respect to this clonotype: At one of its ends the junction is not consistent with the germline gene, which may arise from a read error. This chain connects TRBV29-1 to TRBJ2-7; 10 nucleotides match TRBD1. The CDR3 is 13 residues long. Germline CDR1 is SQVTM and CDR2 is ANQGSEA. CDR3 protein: CSVQETGGREQYF. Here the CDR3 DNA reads TGCAGCGTTCAAGAGACAGGGGGCAGGGAGCAGTACTTC.

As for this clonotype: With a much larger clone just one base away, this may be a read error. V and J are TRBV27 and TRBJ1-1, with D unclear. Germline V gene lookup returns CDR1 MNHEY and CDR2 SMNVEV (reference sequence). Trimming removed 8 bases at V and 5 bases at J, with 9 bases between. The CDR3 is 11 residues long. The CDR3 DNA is TGTGCCAGCGGGGTGAGGACTGAAGCTTTCTTT. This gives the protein CASGVRTEAFF.

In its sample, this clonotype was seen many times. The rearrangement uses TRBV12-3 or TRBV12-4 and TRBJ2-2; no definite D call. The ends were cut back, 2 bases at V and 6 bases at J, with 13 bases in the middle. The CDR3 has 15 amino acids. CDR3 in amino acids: CASSLFSLWAGELFF. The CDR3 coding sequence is TGTGCCAGCAGTTTATTCTCGCTCTGGGCCGGGGAGCTGTTTTTT.